Given below is one T cell receptor (beta chain) in context. Its antigen remains unidentified. Germline lookup yields CDR1 SGHRS and CDR2 YFSETQ. Trimming removed 1 base from V and 2 bases from J, with 10 bases in between. The CDR3 length is 16 residues. These data belong to a study of Graves' ophthalmopathy and Graves' hyperthyroidism. General observations from the study: Using 13 signatures, a model distinguished ophthalmopathy from stable hyperthyroidism, reaching roughly 90% sensitivity and 81.08% specificity.

The TCR beta CDR3 regions underwent amplification from RNA transcripts. The first-round RT-PCR employed HTBI primers together with the Qiagen OneStep RT-PCR kit. A multiplex PCR was then performed as the second round. TCRdb processed the multiplex PCR reads anew with MiXCR; each CDR3 protein has one entry. Of over a million distinct CDR3 sequences in the sample, 35% to 40% were seen once. Diagnostic conclusions were grounded in clinical symptoms, serum thyroxine, TRAb, thyroid ultrasound and orbital computed tomography. This receptor was taken from an adult man with Graves' hyperthyroidism. The chain couples TRBV5-1 to TRBJ2-6; D uncertain. The sequencing sample was made of peripheral blood or thyroid tissue (not recorded which). Here the CDR3 reads CASSLYGEAGANVLTF. In nucleotides, the CDR3 is TGCGCCAGCAGCTTGTATGGGGAAGCTGGGGCCAACGTCCTGACTTTC.